This is a list of T cell receptor beta chains from one sample in a study of blood T cell repertoires in COVID-19. Libraries were prepared by immunoSEQ multiplex PCR; TCRdb keeps only in-frame clonotypes and omits some of them. The sample includes around 120,000 clones, about two thirds seen only once; the top ten take around 0.9%. Sequencing was done on a sample of peripheral blood. The receptors were gathered from a human donor with acute or convalescent COVID-19. The donor label of this sample is uncertain. The CDR3 runs from the conserved cysteine through the conserved F or W. D genes are given only for firm matches. Only some rows state a clone size, as once, few, many or a class for expanded clones.

J,size,D,V,CDR3,DNA
TRBJ1-3,NA,NA,TRBV7-2,CASSLVQGSGNTIYF,TGTGCCAGCAGCTTAGTGCAGGGGAGCGGAAACACCATATATTTT
TRBJ2-4,NA,TRBD1,TRBV13,CASSLSPLRQGARNIQYF,TGTGCCAGCAGCTTAAGCCCCCTAAGACAGGGGGCGAGGAACATTCAGTACTTC
TRBJ1-2,once,TRBD1,TRBV4-1,CASSQETGQGAGGYTF,TGCGCCAGCAGCCAAGAAACGGGACAGGGGGCGGGTGGCTACACCTTC
TRBJ2-1,NA,TRBD2,TRBV3-1/TRBV3-2,CASSLSGVYEQFF,TGTGCCAGCAGCCTTAGCGGGGTCTATGAGCAGTTCTTC
TRBJ1-1,few,NA,TRBV12-3/TRBV12-4,CASSRGPATEAFF,TGTGCCAGCAGTCGCGGCCCGGCAACTGAAGCTTTCTTT
TRBJ1-1,NA,NA,TRBV7-9,CASSQSNTEAFF,TGTGCCAGCAGTCAGTCGAACACTGAAGCTTTCTTT
TRBJ1-5,once,NA,TRBV28,CARFFPRGGRGAQPQHF,TGTGCCCGCTTTTTCCCGCGGGGGGGGAGGGGGGCTCAGCCCCAGCATTTT
TRBJ2-5,NA,NA,TRBV9,CASNRGRKTQYF,TGTGCCAGCAATCGGGGGAGGAAGACCCAGTACTTC
TRBJ1-5,NA,TRBD1,TRBV12-3/TRBV12-4,CASSPGGGQPQHF,TGTGCCAGCAGTCCAGGGGGCGGTCAGCCCCAGCATTTT
TRBJ1-2,NA,TRBD1,TRBV18,CASSLNRDRAMGYTF,TGTGCCAGCTCTCTAAACCGGGACAGGGCTATGGGCTACACCTTC
TRBJ1-6,NA,NA,TRBV6-1,CASSEAWGRTNSPLHF,TGTGCCAGCAGTGAAGCGTGGGGGAGGACCAATTCACCCCTCCACTTT
TRBJ1-3,few,NA,TRBV23-1,CASSQPTGSSGNTIYF,TGCGCCAGCAGTCAACCAACAGGCTCCTCTGGAAACACCATATATTTT
TRBJ2-7,few,TRBD1,TRBV5-1,CASSSGQGSYEQYF,TGCGCCAGCAGCTCTGGACAGGGTTCCTACGAGCAGTACTTC
TRBJ2-3,NA,NA,TRBV11-2,CASSSRLRTDTQYF,TGTGCCAGCAGCTCTCGACTCCGCACAGATACGCAGTATTTT
TRBJ1-2,few,TRBD1,TRBV10-1,CASSESRGQGFGYTF,TGCGCCAGCAGTGAGTCGAGGGGACAGGGCTTTGGCTACACCTTC
TRBJ2-4,NA,NA,TRBV7-9,CASSLVPILAKNIQYF,TGTGCCAGCAGCTTAGTCCCGATACTAGCCAAAAACATTCAGTACTTC
TRBJ1-5,few,TRBD1,TRBV3-1/TRBV3-2,CASSQEGTGGGQPQHF,TGTGCCAGCAGCCAAGAAGGGACAGGGGGCGGGCAGCCCCAGCATTTT
TRBJ2-3,NA,TRBD2,TRBV7-6,CASSFRGRVTDTQYF,TGTGCCAGCAGCTTTAGAGGGAGGGTCACAGATACGCAGTATTTT
TRBJ2-3,NA,TRBD2,TRBV5-1,CASTRGDTDTQYF,TGCGCCAGCACGCGGGGGGACACAGATACGCAGTATTTT
TRBJ2-7,NA,NA,TRBV2,CASKQAFLGEQYF,TGTGCCAGCAAACAGGCTTTCTTAGGCGAGCAGTACTTC
TRBJ2-7,NA,TRBD1,TRBV12-3/TRBV12-4,CASSLTGGEQYF,TGTGCCAGCAGTTTGACAGGGGGCGAGCAGTACTTC
TRBJ1-2,NA,NA,TRBV6-1,CASSEALLPRADGYTF,TGTGCCAGCAGTGAAGCGCTTCTTCCGAGGGCCGATGGCTACACCTTC
TRBJ2-1,NA,NA,TRBV5-1,CASSYKYEQFF,TGCGCCAGCAGCTATAAATATGAGCAGTTCTTC
TRBJ2-5,NA,TRBD2,TRBV3-1/TRBV3-2,CASSQGPRGGLETQYF,TGTGCCAGCAGCCAGGGTCCCCGGGGGGGCCTTGAGACCCAGTACTTC
TRBJ1-2,NA,TRBD1,TRBV2,CASSVATGGYGYTF,TGTGCCAGCAGTGTTGCGACAGGGGGCTATGGCTACACCTTC
TRBJ1-1,few,NA,TRBV7-3,CASSARGGSEAFF,TGTGCCAGCAGCGCTAGGGGAGGGTCCGAAGCTTTCTTT
TRBJ2-3,NA,TRBD2,TRBV5-1,CASTERGDYGTQYF,TGCGCCAGCACCGAGCGGGGGGACTACGGTACGCAGTATTTT
TRBJ2-1,NA,NA,TRBV5-1,CASSYHWSYNEQFF,TGCGCCAGCAGCTACCACTGGTCCTACAATGAGCAGTTCTTC
TRBJ2-7,NA,NA,TRBV7-2,CASSLRQANEQYF,TGTGCCAGCAGCTTACGGCAGGCCAACGAGCAGTACTTC
TRBJ2-5,once,NA,TRBV6-1,CASSEPFRGPQETQYF,TGTGCCAGCAGTGAACCTTTCAGGGGCCCTCAAGAGACCCAGTACTTC
TRBJ2-4,NA,NA,TRBV5-4,CASSLAGSIGKNIQYF,TGTGCCAGCAGCTTGGCGGGGTCTATTGGCAAAAACATTCAGTACTTC
TRBJ2-1,NA,NA,TRBV18,CASSPSRDNEQFF,TGTGCCAGCTCACCCTCCAGGGACAATGAGCAGTTCTTC
TRBJ1-1,NA,NA,TRBV10-3,CAIGPLGTEAFF,TGTGCCATCGGGCCGCTTGGAACTGAAGCTTTCTTT